This TCR beta chain was obtained from a study of Ad26.COV2.S vaccination and SARS-CoV-2 variants. The sample holds a few counts of this clone. Some clones are missing from TCRdb's copy, which holds only in-frame ones; the method was immunoSEQ multiplex PCR. This sample has around 350,000 clones, with 92% found just once. CDR1 is MNHEY, CDR2 SVGAGI, per germline. Trimming stripped 10 bases from V and 8 bases from J, with 26 bases between. The CDR3 is 15 amino acids. This rearrangement joins TRBV6-5 to TRBJ1-2; D perhaps matches TRBD1 (6 bases). This clonotype was obtained from a human donor who had recovered from COVID-19. Sequences were derived from peripheral blood, sampled after recovery from COVID-19. CDR3 loop: CAISESGERSRGYTF. The CDR3 DNA sequence: TGTGCCATCTCCGAATCAGGGGAGCGGTCCCGCGGCTACACCTTC.